These 11 T cell receptor beta chains were sequenced from one sample in a study of cytomegalovirus exposure and HLA in healthy donors. Both 60 Vbeta primers and 13 Jbeta primers went into the PCR. TCRdb keeps only in-frame clones here, not all; method: immunoSEQ multiplex PCR. The sample yields 170,000 or so clones, 80% seen once. Sequencing input: PBMCs. The source of these receptors is a man under 40 in good health and CMV-seropositive.

The chain couples TRBV18 to TRBJ2-7, with TRBD1 matching over 9 bases. J was trimmed by 1 base and V by 6 bases; bases with no gene match: 4. This CDR3 spans 14 amino acids. Germline CDR1 is KGHSH and CDR2 is LQKENI. CDR3 sequence (DNA): TGTGCCAGCTCGCAGGGGACAGGGTCCTACGAGCAGTACTTC. Encoded protein: CASSQGTGSYEQYF.

The chain recombines TRBV2 with TRBJ2-2, with 11 bases matching TRBD2. J gave up 1 base and V 2 bases, and 6 bases lay outside the gene matches. Germline lookup yields CDR1 SNHLY and CDR2 FYNNEI. The length of the CDR3 is 18 residues. This chain's CDR3 is CASSETGTSGVNTGELFF. DNA of the CDR3: TGTGCCAGCAGTGAAACGGGGACTAGCGGTGTGAACACCGGGGAGCTGTTTTTT.

The chain has TRBV7-9 and TRBJ2-3; 15 bases are shared with TRBD2. V was pared by 5 bases and J by 4 bases, with 7 bases of the junction left unmatched. CDR3 length: 17 amino acids. CDR1 is SEHNR and CDR2 is FQNEAQ in the germline V gene (reference sequence). The CDR3 DNA follows: TGTGCCAGCAGCAGGGGGACTAGCGGGAGGCGGTCAGATACGCAGTATTTT. As protein: CASSRGTSGRRSDTQYF.

V gene TRBV19 combines with J gene TRBJ2-7, with 9 positions matching TRBD1. Losses at the gene ends were 6 bases for V and 7 bases for J; bases not matched to a gene: 10. This CDR3 has 14 residues. Germline CDR1 is LNHDA and CDR2 is SQIVND (reference sequence). CDR3 nucleotides: TGTGCCAGTAGCCAACCGGGACAGGGCTTAGAGCAGTACTTC. The encoded protein is CASSQPGQGLEQYF. Together with reference TRBV19 and TRBJ2-7, the CDR3 gives the full variable domain: DGGITQSPKYLFRKEGQNVTLSCEQNLNHDAMYWYRQDPGQGLRLIYYSQIVNDFQKGDIAEGYSVSREKKESFPLTVTSAQKNPTAFYLCASSQPGQGLEQYFGPGTRLTVT.

V usage is TRBV14 and J usage is TRBJ2-1; 15 bases are shared with TRBD2. The germline gives CDR1 SGHDN, CDR2 FVKESK. CDR3 size: 18 residues. V shed 0 bases, J shed 3 bases, and the junction held 3 bases outside the gene matches. For the CDR3, the DNA is TGTGCCAGCAGCCAAGAGGGACTAGCGGGGGGTATCTACAATGAGCAGTTCTTC. Translation: CASSQEGLAGGIYNEQFF.

The sample holds a few counts of this clone. The chain recombines TRBV7-9 with TRBJ2-1; D might be TRBD1 (6 bases). The germline CDR1 and CDR2 sequences are SEHNR and FQNEAQ (reference sequence). The CDR3 extends over 16 amino acids. Trimming stripped 0 bases from V and 4 bases from J, with 13 bases between. The CDR3 DNA follows: TGTGCCAGCAGCTTAGCTGGGGCAGGGGCATACAATGAGCAGTTCTTC. This translates into CASSLAGAGAYNEQFF. The whole variable domain, filled in from reference TRBV7-9 and TRBJ2-1, reads DTGVSQNPRHKITKRGQNVTFRCDPISEHNRLYWYRQTLGQGPEFLTYFQNEAQLEKSRLLSDRFSAERPKGSFSTLEIQRTEQGDSAMYLCASSLAGAGAYNEQFFGPGTRLTVL.

This clone has only a few counts. The chain joins TRBV10-1 to TRBJ2-1, with a weak D call TRBD2 (6 bases). V lost 5 bases to trimming and J lost 2 bases, with 25 bases between them. The CDR3 has 19 amino acids. The V gene's germline CDR1 is WNHNN and CDR2 SYGVQD (reference sequence). Here the CDR3 reads CASSPGRGTPRRTYNEQFF. The CDR3, as DNA: TGCGCCAGCAGTCCGGGCCGCGGGACTCCCCGGAGAACCTACAATGAGCAGTTCTTC.

This chain connects TRBV7-8 to TRBJ1-4; TRBD1 might be the D (6 bases). Germline V gene data show CDR1 as SGHVS and CDR2 as FQNEAQ. V was cut by 4 bases and J by 8 bases, with 17 bases left in between. The CDR3 is made up of 15 amino acids. CDR3 in amino acids: CASSSKNRVGEKLFF. CDR3 sequence (DNA): TGTGCCAGCAGCTCCAAGAACAGGGTTGGGGAAAAACTGTTTTTT.

The chain combines TRBV4-3 with TRBJ1-2; D remains unclear. V dropped 1 base and J dropped 8 bases, with 23 bases sitting between them. The CDR3 is made up of 17 amino acids. Germline V gene data show CDR1 as LGHNA and CDR2 as YSLEER. The CDR3 DNA is TGCGCCAGCAGCCAAGTACGTTGGGGAGACGGCAGCGGAGGCTACACCTTC. This encodes CASSQVRWGDGSGGYTF.

The CDR3 DNA follows: TGTGCCTGGACCGGGACTGCCAGTCGCTGGGAGCAGTACTTC. The encoded protein is CAWTGTASRWEQYF. The gene calls are TRBV30 and TRBJ2-7; tentative D call: TRBD2 (6 bases). Germline CDR1 GTSNPN, CDR2 SVGIG (reference sequence). Deletions cut 4 bases from V and 7 bases from J, with 20 bases between. The CDR3 covers 14 residues.

The CDR3 DNA reads TGTGCCAGCAGCCCCCGGGACAGACCAAACACTGAAGCTTTCTTT. Translation: CASSPRDRPNTEAFF. The chain links TRBV14 to TRBJ1-1; TRBD1 agrees at 7 bases. There are 15 residues in the CDR3. The junction had 7 bases not matched to a gene; V was cut back by 4 bases and J by 2 bases. CDR1 is SGHDN and CDR2 is FVKESK in the germline V gene. Combining the CDR3 with reference TRBV14 and TRBJ1-1 gives the whole variable domain EAGVTQFPSHSVIEKGQTVTLRCDPISGHDNLYWYRRVMGKEIKFLLHFVKESKQDESGMPNNRFLAERTGGTYSTLKVQPAELEDSGVYFCASSPRDRPNTEAFFGQGTRLTVV.